The 14 T cell receptor beta chains in this list originate from one sample, sequenced in a study of blood T cell repertoires in COVID-19 (dated by TCRdb to the early 2020s). The library was prepared using the immunoSEQ multiplex PCR assay. This is the immuneACCESS table as TCRdb keeps it, with only in-frame sequences that have V and J called. A part of the clones is gone; compared with another copy, unresolved V genes explain less than half, and the rest is unexplained. The sample yields 65,000 to 90,000 clones; roughly 88% were counted once. The ten most abundant clones make up approximately 6.7% of the sample. Material: peripheral blood. These receptors originate from a woman aged 80 or older with acute or convalescent COVID-19.

The rearrangement uses TRBV6-5 and TRBJ2-2, with 7 bases lining up with TRBD1. The CDR3 is made up of 15 amino acids. The germline V gene has CDR1 MNHEY and CDR2 SVGAGI. V shed 2 bases, J shed 4 bases, and the junction held 4 bases outside the gene matches. CDR3 nucleotides: TGTGCCAGCAGTTACACGACAGGGACCACCGGGGAGCTGTTTTTT. Translation: CASSYTTGTTGELFF.

The chain uses TRBV3-1 (or the pseudogene TRBV3-2) and TRBJ2-5, with TRBD2 matching 8 bases. Germline V gives CDR1 LGHDT, CDR2 YNNKEL (reference sequence). Germline trimming cut 4 bases from V and 5 bases from J; bases unmatched to any gene: 12. This CDR3 has 16 residues. The CDR3 sequence is CASSLMRIAGRETQYF. DNA for the CDR3: TGTGCCAGCAGCCTCATGAGGATAGCGGGGAGGGAGACCCAGTACTTC.

The genes are TRBV2 and TRBJ2-4; TRBD2 matches 9 bases. Per germline, CDR1 SNHLY and CDR2 FYNNEI. J gave up 0 bases and V 4 bases, and 1 base lay outside the gene matches. The CDR3 has 15 amino acids. The CDR3, as DNA: TGTGCCAGCAGTGGACTAGCGGTAGCCAAAAACATTCAGTACTTC. This sequence encodes CASSGLAVAKNIQYF.

The rearrangement uses TRBV10-3 and TRBJ2-7; the D gene is possibly TRBD1 (5 bases). Germline lookup yields CDR1 ENHRY and CDR2 SYGVKD. V lost 0 bases, J lost 2 bases, and 8 bases lay in between. CDR3 length equals 14 residues. The DNA for the CDR3 is TGTGCCATCAGTGAGTCGCAGGGCCCCTACGAGCAGTACTTC. This translates into CAISESQGPYEQYF.

The CDR3, as DNA: TGTGCCTCGAGGACTAGCGGGTTTCAAGAGACCCAGTACTTC. Its translation: CASRTSGFQETQYF. V is TRBV30 and J is TRBJ2-5; 11 bases are a match to TRBD2. Unmatched junction bases numbered 6, after V lost 7 bases and J lost 2 bases. The CDR3 contains 14 residues. Germline loops: CDR1 GTSNPN, CDR2 SVGIG (reference sequence).

CDR3 coding DNA: TGTGCCAGCAGCCCCCCGGGACAGGGTTCTCAGCCCCAGCATTTT. Protein sequence: CASSPPGQGSQPQHF. The rearrangement joins TRBV7-9 to TRBJ1-5; TRBD1 matches at 9 bases. The CDR3 runs 15 residues. J was trimmed by 6 bases and V by 5 bases; bases with no gene match: 8. CDR1 is SEHNR and CDR2 is FQNEAQ in the germline V gene (reference sequence).

The rearrangement joins TRBV25-1 to TRBJ1-3; possible D gene TRBD1, 6 bases. CDR3 length: 14 residues. The germline CDR1 and CDR2 sequences are MGHDK and SYGVNS. V was trimmed by 3 bases and J by 4 bases, leaving 10 bases between them. CDR3 in DNA: TGTGCCAGCAGTGATCCAACAGGGGGAAACACCATATATTTT. Amino acid sequence: CASSDPTGGNTIYF.

The J gene is TRBJ1-5, the V gene TRBV12-3 or TRBV12-4, with a tentative D call TRBD1 (6 bases). The CDR3 consists of 13 residues. V lost 7 bases and J lost 5, with 12 bases in between. CDR3 DNA sequence: TGTGCCAGCACCATCCAGGGGCATCAGCCCCAGCATTTT. It is translated as CASTIQGHQPQHF.

J is TRBJ2-7 and V is TRBV14, with a possible D match to TRBD2 (5 bases). The CDR3 runs to 15 residues. V was shortened by 3 bases and J by 2 bases, with 14 bases between the two germline ends. From germline, CDR1 is SGHDN and CDR2 FVKESK. CDR3 residues: CASSQVRGLTYEQYF. The CDR3 DNA reads as TGTGCCAGCAGCCAGGTTCGGGGTTTGACCTACGAGCAGTACTTC.

The chain recombines TRBV2 with TRBJ2-1, with a weak D call TRBD2 (5 bases). This CDR3 has 15 residues. The germline V gene encodes CDR1 SNHLY and CDR2 FYNNEI. The ends were cut back, 5 bases at V and 0 bases at J, with 11 bases in the middle. The CDR3 DNA reads as TGTGCCAGCAGTACCGGACTGAACTCCTACAATGAGCAGTTCTTC. Translating it yields CASSTGLNSYNEQFF. The full variable domain, in which reference TRBV2 and TRBJ2-1 provide the parts outside the CDR3, is EPEVTQTPSHQVTQMGQEVILRCVPISNHLYFYWYRQILGQKVEFLVSFYNNEISEKSEIFDDQFSVERPDGSNFTLKIRSTKLEDSAMYFCASSTGLNSYNEQFFGPGTRLTVL.

The DNA of the CDR3 is TGTGCCAGTAGTCCGACAGATTGGTACCAAGAGACCCAGTACTTC. Translated: CASSPTDWYQETQYF. J is TRBJ2-5 and V is TRBV19, with D perhaps TRBD1 (5 bases). V lost 5 bases to trimming and J lost 0 bases, with 13 bases between them. This CDR3 has 15 amino acids. CDR1 is LNHDA, CDR2 SQIVND, per germline (reference sequence).

A note on this clone: The same CDR3 arises from other DNA sequences in this sample as well. The rearrangement joins TRBV19 to TRBJ2-6, with 7 bases matching TRBD1. Trimming took 5 bases from V and 4 from J; bases not matched to a gene: 5. Per germline, CDR1 LNHDA and CDR2 SQIVND (reference sequence). The CDR3 length is 15 residues. CDR3 in amino acids: CASSGRGSGANVLTF. The CDR3, as DNA: TGTGCCAGTAGTGGCAGGGGGAGCGGGGCCAACGTCCTGACTTTC.

This rearrangement joins TRBV6-1 to TRBJ2-5; a possible D gene is TRBD2 (5 bases). This CDR3 contains 14 residues. Trimming stripped 2 bases from V and 5 bases from J, with 12 bases between. Germline CDR1 MNHNS, CDR2 SASEGT. The CDR3 here is CASSERWRGETQYF. In nucleotides, the CDR3 is TGTGCCAGCAGTGAAAGATGGAGAGGGGAGACCCAGTACTTC.

V is TRBV4-3 and J is TRBJ1-5, with D hard to call. The CDR3 covers 16 residues. The V end lost 1 base, the J end lost 3 bases, and 13 bases lay between the germline ends. The germline V gene has CDR1 LGHNA and CDR2 YSLEER. The CDR3 nucleotides are TGCGCCAGCAGCCAAGGCCTGGGAGGTGCCAATCAGCCCCAGCATTTT. This encodes CASSQGLGGANQPQHF.